The subject of this entry is one T cell receptor (beta chain). Its antigen is undetermined. This record belongs to a study of T cells in narcolepsy. Whole-study context: Enrolled donors included narcolepsy type 1 or type 2 patients and healthy controls.

Sequenced by immunoSEQ multiplex PCR; TCRdb stores in-frame clones only, minus some. This sample carries tens of thousands of clones, more than 65% of them seen once, and the ten largest clones take more than 1%. Whole-study findings and limits: Healthy controls reportedly lacked the autoreactive clonotypes serially found in patients' blood. Some memory CD4+ repertoires had no autoreactive clone sequences.

The source of this sequence is a human donor in good health. Input material: memory (CD45RA-) CD4+ T cells from blood.

In DNA form, the CDR3 reads TGTGCCAGCTCCCGGGGGGGCGGCGGACAAGAGACCCAGTACTTC. It specifies CASSRGGGGQETQYF. The chain employs TRBV7-3 and TRBJ2-5, with 8 bases aligning to TRBD2. J gave up 2 bases and V 8 bases, and 10 bases lay outside the gene matches. The CDR3 spans 15 residues. Germline V CDR1 and CDR2: SGHTA, FQGTGA.